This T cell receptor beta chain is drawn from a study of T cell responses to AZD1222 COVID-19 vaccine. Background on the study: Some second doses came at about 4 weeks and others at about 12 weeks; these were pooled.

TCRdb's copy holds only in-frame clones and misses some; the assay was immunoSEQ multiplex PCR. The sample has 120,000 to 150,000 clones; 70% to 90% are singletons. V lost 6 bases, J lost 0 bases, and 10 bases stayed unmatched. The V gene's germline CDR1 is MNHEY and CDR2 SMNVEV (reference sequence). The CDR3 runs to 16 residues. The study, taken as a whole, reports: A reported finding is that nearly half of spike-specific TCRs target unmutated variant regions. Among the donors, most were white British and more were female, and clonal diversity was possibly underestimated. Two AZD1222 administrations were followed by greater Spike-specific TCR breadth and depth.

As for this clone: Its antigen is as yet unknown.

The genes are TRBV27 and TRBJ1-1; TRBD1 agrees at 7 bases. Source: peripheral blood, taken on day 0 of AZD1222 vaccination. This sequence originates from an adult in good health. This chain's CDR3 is CASSPERGQVNTEAFF. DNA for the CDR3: TGTGCCAGCAGCCCGGAGAGGGGGCAGGTGAACACTGAAGCTTTCTTT.